What follows is one TCR beta chain and its context. What it binds is unknown. This sample was included in a study of cytomegalovirus exposure and HLA in healthy donors. Notes on the study in general: Sequencing depth across donors, presence/absence analyses assumed, was roughly uniform. Later findings reportedly placed an Asian-associated ancestry cluster below the roughly 700-donor mean for N-insertions. After further analysis at a later stage, roughly 16,000 TCR beta sequences were associated with HLA alleles at 0.05 false discovery rate.

Both 60 Vbeta primers and 13 Jbeta primers went into the PCR. Repertoires were generated with immunoSEQ multiplex PCR, while TCRdb's copy carries only in-frame clones and drops some. The repertoire holds 85,000 to 130,000 clones, with 70% to 85% as singletons. The CDR3 runs 15 residues. The germline CDR1 and CDR2 sequences are SGHRS and YFSETQ. Trimming removed 0 bases at V and 0 bases at J, with 8 bases between. The sample consisted of PBMCs. The V call is TRBV5-1, the J call TRBJ2-3; no definite D call. The clonotype comes from a woman aged 18-29 years in good health and CMV-seropositive. The CDR3 loop is CASSLGLASTDTQYF. CDR3 DNA sequence: TGCGCCAGCAGCTTGGGACTTGCTAGCACAGATACGCAGTATTTT.